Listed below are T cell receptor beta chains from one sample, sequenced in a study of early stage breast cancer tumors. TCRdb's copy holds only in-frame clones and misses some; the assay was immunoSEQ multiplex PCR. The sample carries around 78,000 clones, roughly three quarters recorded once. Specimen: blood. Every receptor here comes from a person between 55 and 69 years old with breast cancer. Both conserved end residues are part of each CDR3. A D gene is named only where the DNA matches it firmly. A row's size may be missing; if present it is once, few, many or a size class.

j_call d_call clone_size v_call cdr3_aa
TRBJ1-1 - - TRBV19 CASSTFGGRYMNTEAFF
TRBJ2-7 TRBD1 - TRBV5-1 CASSSQTGGGNEQYF
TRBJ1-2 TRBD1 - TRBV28 CASTLTGGERYTF
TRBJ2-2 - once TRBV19 CASSIDLGTVNTGELFF
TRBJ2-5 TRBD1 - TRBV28 CASSFAGGGTPLETQYF
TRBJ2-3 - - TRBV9 CASSVQGGDTQYF
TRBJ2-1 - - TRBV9 CASSVGGHEQFF
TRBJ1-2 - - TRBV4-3 CASSQDTGVGNGYTF
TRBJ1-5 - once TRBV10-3 CAISESNGGSNQPQHF
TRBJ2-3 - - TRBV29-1 CSVGSVTDTQYF
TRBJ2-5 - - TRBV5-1 CASSLVRVEETQYF
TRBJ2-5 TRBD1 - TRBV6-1 CASSEVWDRDVVKTQYF
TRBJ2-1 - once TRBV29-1 CSVEEMLGRSYNEQFF